A single sample gave rise to the 22 T cell receptor beta chains below, sequenced in a study of identical twins. TCRdb processed the 5' RACE reads anew with MiXCR; each CDR3 protein has one entry. The sample includes 1.5 million or so distinct CDR3 sequences, less than 40% seen only once; the top ten take under 0.35%. The sample comprised cord blood. These receptors were collected from a newborn girl in good health.

The chain combines TRBV25-1 with TRBJ2-7; D gene unclear. CDR1 is MGHDK, CDR2 SYGVNS, per germline. The CDR3 contains 14 residues. Trimming removed 8 bases from V and 3 bases from J, with 17 bases in between. Written as DNA, the CDR3 is TGTGCCAGCCTAGGCCGGTCCTCAAACTACGAGCAGTACTTC. It specifies CASLGRSSNYEQYF.

This clonotype was observed a handful of times. This rearrangement joins TRBV28 to TRBJ2-1, with TRBD2 matching 9 bases. V dropped 6 bases and J dropped 4; count of bases not matched to a gene: 10. This CDR3 is 16 amino acids long. Germline V gene lookup returns CDR1 MDHEN and CDR2 SYDVKM. DNA for the CDR3: TGTGCCAGCAGGACCCGGACTAGCGCTTATTACAATGAGCAGTTCTTC. Translating it yields CASRTRTSAYYNEQFF.

The chain has TRBV12-3 or TRBV12-4 and TRBJ2-2; D remains unclear. This CDR3 spans 15 amino acids. Trimming shortened V by 3 bases and J by 2 bases, and 10 bases separated the two germline ends. CDR3 DNA: TGTGCCAGCAGTTTTGGCCAGGATAACACCGGGGAGCTGTTTTTT. Translating gives CASSFGQDNTGELFF.

The rearrangement joins TRBV7-9 to TRBJ1-2; D uncertain. V shed 7 bases and J shed 6 bases, with 12 bases lying between them. From germline, CDR1 is SEHNR and CDR2 FQNEAQ (reference sequence). The CDR3 totals 12 residues. The chain's CDR3 is CASTPGENGYTF. In nucleotides, the CDR3 is TGTGCCAGCACCCCCGGGGAAAATGGCTACACCTTC.

The sample holds one count of this clonotype. The chain is built from TRBV19 and TRBJ1-1; weak D call: TRBD1 (5 bases). The CDR3 contains 14 residues. The germline gives CDR1 LNHDA, CDR2 SQIVND (reference sequence). V was pared by 6 bases and J by 0 bases, with 11 bases between. CDR3 coding DNA: TGTGCCAGTAGCCGGTGGGGGATGAACACTGAAGCTTTCTTT. Encoded protein: CASSRWGMNTEAFF.

Concerning this clonotype itself: Relative to the germline gene, one junction end is altered; a read error may explain this. The chain has TRBV5-1 and TRBJ1-6, with 8 bases that match TRBD1. Germline lookup yields CDR1 SGHRS and CDR2 YFSETQ. The CDR3 spans 15 residues. CDR3 residues: CAGSYGQGYNSPLHF. The CDR3 DNA reads as TGCGCCGGCAGCTACGGACAGGGCTATAATTCACCCCTCCACTTT.

V gene TRBV9 combines with J gene TRBJ2-5; 12 bases are a match to TRBD2. The length of the CDR3 is 14 residues. The trim removed 4 bases at V and 11 bases at J, leaving 9 bases unmatched. Germline-derived CDR1 and CDR2 are SGDLS and YYNGEE. The CDR3 loop reads CASSTSGRYNEQYF. The DNA of the CDR3 is TGTGCCAGCAGCACTAGCGGGAGGTACAATGAGCAGTACTTC.

This clonotype was seen many times. The rearrangement uses TRBV9 and TRBJ2-7; 10 bases align to TRBD1. V gave up 1 base and J gave up 4 bases; unmatched junction bases: 5. Germline assignment: CDR1 SGDLS and CDR2 YYNGEE. The CDR3 has 15 residues. The CDR3 sequence: CASSVTDRGFYEQYF. DNA for the CDR3: TGTGCCAGCAGCGTAACGGACAGGGGGTTTTACGAGCAGTACTTC.

This clonotype was found once. V is TRBV5-1 and J is TRBJ2-3, with TRBD2 matching 9 bases. Trimming removed 0 bases from V and 8 bases from J; junction bases left unmatched: 10. The CDR3 length is 16 residues. CDR1 and CDR2 (germline): SGHRS, YFSETQ. CDR3: CASSLEASGIPATQYF. Here the CDR3 DNA reads TGCGCCAGCAGCTTGGAGGCTAGCGGGATACCAGCTACGCAGTATTTT.

This clonotype is a singleton in its sample. The chain uses TRBV19 and TRBJ1-5, with TRBD1 matching 7 bases. Germline loops: CDR1 LNHDA, CDR2 SQIVND (reference sequence). This CDR3 has 14 amino acids. Trimming cost V 6 bases and J 7 bases; bases outside gene matches: 9. The CDR3 sequence: CASRLSGGGQPQHF. CDR3 DNA sequence: TGTGCCAGTAGGCTATCAGGGGGAGGCCAGCCCCAGCATTTT.

V is TRBV5-1 and J is TRBJ1-2, with D uncertain. CDR3 length equals 12 residues. V lost 0 bases and J lost 5, with 5 bases in between. Per germline, CDR1 SGHRS and CDR2 YFSETQ. CDR3 loop: CASSLEKYGYTF. The CDR3 DNA is TGCGCCAGCAGCTTGGAGAAATATGGCTACACCTTC.

This clonotype was observed a handful of times. This chain uses TRBV7-2 with TRBJ2-5; the match to TRBD1 covers 7 bases. Germline CDR1 reads SGHTA; CDR2 reads FQGNSA. This CDR3 is built from 14 residues. Unmatched junction bases numbered 3, after V lost 4 bases and J lost 1 base. The DNA of the CDR3 is TGTGCCAGCAGCTGGGCAGGGGGCCAAGAGACCCAGTACTTC. Its protein product is CASSWAGGQETQYF.

This clonotype showed up just a few times. Here the CDR3 DNA reads TGCAGTGCTACGGGGAGGGCCAAAAACATTCAGTACTTC. This codes for CSATGRAKNIQYF. V usage is TRBV20-1 and J usage is TRBJ2-4; maybe TRBD2 (6 bases). Trimming removed 4 bases from V and 1 base from J, with 8 bases in between. There are 13 residues in the CDR3. Germline lookup yields CDR1 DFQATT and CDR2 SNEGSKA (reference sequence).

The gene calls are TRBV12-3 or TRBV12-4 and TRBJ2-2; D unclear. V lost 6 bases, J lost 4 bases, and 6 bases lay in between. The CDR3 sequence is 12 residues long. CDR3 region: CASSWTTGELFF. The CDR3 DNA is TGTGCCAGCAGCTGGACCACCGGGGAGCTGTTTTTT.

This chain uses TRBV12-3 or TRBV12-4 with TRBJ1-5, with 9 bases identical to TRBD1. V trimming: 6 bases; J trimming: 7 bases; junction bases outside the gene matches: 4. The CDR3 has 13 residues. Here the CDR3 reads CASRRTGEQPQHF. CDR3 in DNA: TGTGCCAGCAGAAGGACAGGGGAACAGCCCCAGCATTTT.

This clonotype was recorded once. This chain links TRBV5-5 with TRBJ2-5; no clear D gene. V was clipped by 0 bases and J by 13 bases, with 22 bases between them. The CDR3 has 15 residues. Germline CDR1 SGHKS, CDR2 YYEKEE (reference sequence). The CDR3 DNA is TGTGCCAGCAGCTTGGCAGGCCAGTGGGGTTTCGAGCGGTACTTC. Translation gives CASSLAGQWGFERYF.

As regards this clonotype: One end of the junction is discordant with germline, which a read error may explain. This sequence joins TRBV27 and TRBJ2-5; a weak D match, TRBD1 (5 bases). Looked up from germline, CDR1 is MNHEY and CDR2 is SMNVEV (reference sequence). The CDR3 covers 14 residues. The CDR3 sequence: CAGRPRVGQETQYF. CDR3 sequence (DNA): TGTGCCGGCAGACCCAGGGTGGGCCAAGAGACCCAGTACTTC.

This rearrangement joins TRBV7-2 to TRBJ2-1; D is uncertain. Deletions cut 1 base from V and 5 bases from J, with 18 bases between. This CDR3 comprises 17 residues. Per the germline V gene, CDR1 is SGHTA and CDR2 is FQGNSA. The CDR3 DNA reads TGTGCCAGCAGCTTAGTAATCCCGCCCCCAGAGCACAATGAGCAGTTCTTC. It encodes CASSLVIPPPEHNEQFF.

As to this clonotype: An end of the junction differs from the germline gene, which may be a read error. The J gene is TRBJ2-5, the V gene TRBV5-6; no reliable D call. The V gene's germline CDR1 is SGHDT and CDR2 YYEEEE. The CDR3 has 12 amino acids. The CDR3 DNA follows: TGTGCCAGCGGCTTATCGGGCAATGAGCAGTACTTC. This sequence encodes CASGLSGNEQYF.

This clonotype was counted many times. This sequence joins TRBV7-9 and TRBJ1-2, with a tentative D call TRBD1 (5 bases). V gave up 5 bases and J gave up 4 bases, with 8 bases separating them. CDR3 size: 12 residues. Germline V gives CDR1 SEHNR, CDR2 FQNEAQ (reference sequence). The CDR3 sequence: CASSRDGYGYTF. CDR3 DNA: TGTGCCAGCAGCAGGGACGGCTATGGCTACACCTTC.

This clonotype has a handful of counts. The chain employs TRBV20-1 and TRBJ2-4, with 9 nucleotides matching TRBD1. Germline lookup yields CDR1 DFQATT and CDR2 SNEGSKA (reference sequence). Trimming cost V 3 bases and J 13 bases; bases outside gene matches: 13. This CDR3 spans 14 amino acids. Written as DNA, the CDR3 is TGCAGTGCTAGTGGAGGGACAGGGCAAGGGGAGCAGTACTTC. Translating it yields CSASGGTGQGEQYF.

This clonotype has a handful of counts. This chain links TRBV10-3 with TRBJ2-7; no clear D gene. Germline V lookup: CDR1 ENHRY, CDR2 SYGVKD. The CDR3 runs 14 residues. Trimming stripped 6 bases from V and 2 bases from J, with 14 bases between. The CDR3 loop reads CAISGFPRTYEQYF. The CDR3 coding sequence is TGTGCCATCAGCGGCTTTCCCAGAACCTACGAGCAGTACTTC.